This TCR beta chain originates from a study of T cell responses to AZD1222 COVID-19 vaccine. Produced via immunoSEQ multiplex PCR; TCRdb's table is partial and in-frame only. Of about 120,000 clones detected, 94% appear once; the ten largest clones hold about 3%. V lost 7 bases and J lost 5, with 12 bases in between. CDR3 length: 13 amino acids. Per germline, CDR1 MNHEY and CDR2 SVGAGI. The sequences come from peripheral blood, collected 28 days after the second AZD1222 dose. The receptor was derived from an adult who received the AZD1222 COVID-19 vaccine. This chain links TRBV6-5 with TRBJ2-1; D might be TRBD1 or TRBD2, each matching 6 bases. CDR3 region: CASMEGGNNEQFF. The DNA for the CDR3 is TGTGCCAGCATGGAAGGGGGGAACAATGAGCAGTTCTTC.